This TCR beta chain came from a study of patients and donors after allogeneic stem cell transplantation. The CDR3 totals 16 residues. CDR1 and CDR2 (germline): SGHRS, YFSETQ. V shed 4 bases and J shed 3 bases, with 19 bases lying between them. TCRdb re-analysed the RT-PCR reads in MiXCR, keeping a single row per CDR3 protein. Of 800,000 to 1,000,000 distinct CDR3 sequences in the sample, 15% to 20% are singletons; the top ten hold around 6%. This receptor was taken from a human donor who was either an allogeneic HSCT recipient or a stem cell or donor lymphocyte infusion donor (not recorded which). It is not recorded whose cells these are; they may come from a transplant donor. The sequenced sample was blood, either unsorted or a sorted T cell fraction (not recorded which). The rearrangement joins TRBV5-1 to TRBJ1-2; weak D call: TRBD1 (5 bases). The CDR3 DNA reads TGCGCCAGCAGCCCTGTGATAGGGGCTGGAGACTATGGCTACACCTTC. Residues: CASSPVIGAGDYGYTF.